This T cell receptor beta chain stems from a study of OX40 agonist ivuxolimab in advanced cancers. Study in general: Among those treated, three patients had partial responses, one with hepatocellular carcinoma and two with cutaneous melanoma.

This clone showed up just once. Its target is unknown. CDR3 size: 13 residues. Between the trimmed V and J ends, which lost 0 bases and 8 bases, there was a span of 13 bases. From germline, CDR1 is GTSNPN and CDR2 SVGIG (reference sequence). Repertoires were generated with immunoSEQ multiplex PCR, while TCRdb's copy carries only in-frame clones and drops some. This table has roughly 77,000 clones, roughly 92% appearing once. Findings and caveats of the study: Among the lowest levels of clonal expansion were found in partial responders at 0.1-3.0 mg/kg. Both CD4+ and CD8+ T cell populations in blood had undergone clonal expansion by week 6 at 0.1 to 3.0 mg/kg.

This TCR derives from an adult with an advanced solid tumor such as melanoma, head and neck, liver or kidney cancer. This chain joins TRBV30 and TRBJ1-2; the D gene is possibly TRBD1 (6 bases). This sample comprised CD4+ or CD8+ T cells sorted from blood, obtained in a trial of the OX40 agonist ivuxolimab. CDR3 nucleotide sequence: TGTGCCTGGAGTGTACAAGGGGGAGGGGGCTACACCTTC. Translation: CAWSVQGGGGYTF.